This TCR beta chain was obtained from a study of early stage breast cancer tumors listed by TCRdb under 2017. A note on the overall study: Of the approximately 15 invasive breast tumors, approximately 11 were found to be estrogen receptor-positive, progesterone receptor-positive and HER2-negative. About 70% of the 12 ER+/PR+/HER2- tumors were invasive ductal carcinomas, while the other four were invasive lobular carcinomas. A read coverage of roughly 10-fold per sample was achieved on average. A total of about 2.9 million templates, representing 850,000 to 1,400,000 unique clonotypes, were detected across all samples.

The research as a whole found: Enriched TCRB sequences shared across patients were found to be mostly commonly generated sequences that were unlikely to play an important role in the tumor microenvironment. Sequencing bulk genomic DNA from unsorted cells could not capture chain pairing or functional markers like CD4, CD8 and FOXP3. Repertoires from blood and normal breast were more alike than repertoires from blood and tumor, and in about 90% of the 16 patients, comparing each tissue with blood separated tumor from normal. About 2.7-fold higher T cell density and higher clonality were observed in tumors than in adjacent normal breast tissue. The small cohort size prevented analysis by tumor subtype.

Adjacent normal breast tissue was collected roughly 1.9-4 cm away from the tumor, rinsed in PBS and stored in prechilled RNAlater. Because normal breast tissue has high lipid content and low cell density, getting sufficient DNA from normal breast tissue often required roughly 95-330 mg of tissue. The study profiled bulk TCR beta-chain repertoires in matched peripheral blood, tumor and adjacent normal breast tissue taken from more than 15 patients with early-stage breast cancer. The Qiagen AllPrep DNA/RNA Mini kit was used to extract genomic DNA. Each sample was amplified in two independent genomic DNA replicates, using around 550 ng for blood and roughly 1.5 ug for tumor or normal breast. Following the manufacturer's instructions, the ImmunoSeq Intro kit was used to carry out TCRB sequencing on genomic DNA. For absolute quantification, the approximately 29-cycle multiplex PCR included proprietary primers along with spike-in control sequences. Single-end 150-bp reads were used to sequence an 87-bp fragment spanning the CDR3 and the flanking V and J genes. Seven samples, with two replicates for each sample, were multiplexed per lane of an Illumina MiSeq using version 3.0 chemistry. In the original analysis: Raw data were processed by the vendor's proprietary pipeline, with both replicates merged into one result per sample. Productive rearrangements sharing the V-gene family, CDR3 amino acid sequence and J-gene segment were defined as clonotypes. Clonality was computed as 1 minus the normalized Shannon entropy (Pielou evenness) of TCRB abundances. T cell density was estimated as total templates divided by the number of input cells, with the number of input cells inferred from the DNA input amount. Recon with default parameters was used to estimate total repertoire diversity and clonality. A clonotype counted as tumor-enriched if its abundance in tumor exceeded 0.1% and was at least 32-fold higher than its abundance in normal breast. This immuneACCESS table, as held by TCRdb, lists in-frame sequences with V and J called but not all clones. Of the missing ones, under half trace to an unresolved V gene in checked studies; the others have no known cause. The DNA was the basis for D and trimming; V, J and clone size are from that table. Across this sample there are some 15,000 clones, with about 80% seen only once. The ten largest clonotypes hold about 7.4% of the sample.

On this clone itself: Its antigen is still unknown. Base qualities are not at hand, and no much larger clone is one base apart.

CDR1 and CDR2, looked up from the germline V gene, are SGDLS and YYNGEE. Trimming accounts for 0 bases at V and 5 bases at J, while the number of junction bases matched to no gene is 2. The CDR3 goes from the cysteine to the phenylalanine over 13 residues. Solely the CDR3 DNA is kept, with 39 bases framed from the first base. The source of this sequence is a person in their fifties with breast cancer. Recombination linked TRBV9 to TRBJ2-7; 7 of the junction bases match TRBD1. Sample: normal breast tissue next to the tumor. The sequence in DNA is TGTGCCAGCAGCGTAGAAACAGGGGACGAGCAGTACTTC. Its translation is CASSVETGDEQYF. The reference TRBV9 and TRBJ2-7 proteins fill in what lies around the CDR3, so the full variable domain reads DSGVTQTPKHLITATGQRVTLRCSPRSGDLSVYWYQQSLDQGLQFLIQYYNGEERAKGNILERFSAQQFPDLHSELNLSSLELGDSALYFCASSVETGDEQYFGPGTRLTVT.